The 20 T cell receptor beta chains below all came from one sample that was sequenced in a study of siplizumab effects on memory and regulatory T cells (dated by TCRdb to between 2018 and 2021). The protocol used for the library was the immunoSEQ multiplex PCR assay. TCRdb limited this immuneACCESS table to in-frame rearrangements with V and J called. A share of clones is missing; checked studies link under half to unresolved V genes, and the rest is unexplained. Present in this sample are about 120,000 clones, less than 95% of which were seen just once. The ten most abundant clones make up around 1.7% of the sample. Material for sequencing was non-Treg CD4+ T cells sorted from blood. In light of the paper, this sample's cell subset or site label describes: FACS-sorted unstimulated CD4+ non-regulatory T cells. These receptors were taken from a human donor in good health.

V usage is TRBV10-3 and J usage is TRBJ2-5; 8 bases line up with TRBD1. The CDR3 length is 15 residues. CDR1 is ENHRY, CDR2 SYGVKD, per germline. With 9 bases clipped from V and 5 bases from J, the junction kept 14 bases outside the gene matches. The CDR3 bases are TGTGCCATTGGACCGGGACAGGTGGGCGGGGAGACCCAGTACTTC. Encoded protein: CAIGPGQVGGETQYF.

The chain uses TRBV6-5 and TRBJ2-2; 7 bases match TRBD1. V was pared by 8 bases and J by 9 bases, with 12 bases of the junction left unmatched. There are 14 residues in the CDR3. CDR1 and CDR2 from the germline V gene are MNHEY and SVGAGI. This CDR3 reads CASSTGTAPRELFF. CDR3 bases: TGTGCCAGCTCTACCGGGACAGCCCCCCGGGAGCTGTTTTTT.

V and J are TRBV6-1 and TRBJ1-1; TRBD1 matches 7 bases. Germline-derived CDR1 and CDR2 are MNHNS and SASEGT. After removal of 6 bases from V and 3 bases from J, the junction contained 7 bases not matched to a gene. The CDR3 contains 14 residues. The CDR3 here is CASRRVGTDTEAFF. The CDR3 nucleotides read TGTGCCAGCAGGAGAGTAGGGACAGACACTGAAGCTTTCTTT.

J is TRBJ2-1 and V is TRBV10-3; D gene unclear. V shed 2 bases and J shed 10 bases, with 30 bases lying between them. This CDR3 spans 19 amino acids. Germline V gives CDR1 ENHRY, CDR2 SYGVKD. CDR3 nucleotide sequence: TGTGCCATCAGTGAGGACTTCCACTCTCCTACAATGACTCCCAGAGAGCAGTTCTTC. Protein: CAISEDFHSPTMTPREQFF.

V and J are TRBV12-2 and TRBJ1-2. TRBV12-2 is deemed a pseudogene. CDR3 length equals 14 residues. The CDR3, as DNA: TGTGCAAGTCGCTTAAAGAAGCAGCTCTATGGCTACACCTTC. Protein product: CASRLKKQLYGYTF.

V and J are TRBV18 and TRBJ1-4, with a tentative D call TRBD1 (5 bases). Trimming took 3 bases from V and 7 from J, leaving 15 bases between them. The V gene's germline CDR1 is KGHSH and CDR2 LQKENI. The CDR3 consists of 15 residues. CDR3 nucleotide sequence: TGTGCCAGCTCACCGGGTTGGCAGGGCGGTGAAAAACTGTTTTTT. It translates to CASSPGWQGGEKLFF.

V gene TRBV9 combines with J gene TRBJ1-1; D is possibly TRBD1 (5 bases). Trimming took off 0 bases at V and 8 bases at J, with 14 bases between the two ends. Germline assignment: CDR1 SGDLS and CDR2 YYNGEE. This CDR3 region has 14 residues. The CDR3 reads CASSVDGGYREAFF. The DNA for the CDR3 is TGTGCCAGCAGCGTAGACGGAGGGTACAGGGAAGCTTTCTTT.

The V call is TRBV15, the J call TRBJ2-7; D is ambiguous. Germline CDR1 LNHNV, CDR2 YYDKDF (reference sequence). This CDR3 region has 14 residues. V was shortened by 3 bases and J by 2 bases, with 11 bases between the two germline ends. The CDR3 reads CATSRPGQTYEQYF. In DNA, the CDR3 is TGTGCCACCAGCAGGCCAGGCCAGACCTACGAGCAGTACTTC.

The genes are TRBV2 and TRBJ2-2; unclear D gene. Germline CDR1 SNHLY, CDR2 FYNNEI. The CDR3 totals 15 residues. Trimming stripped 3 bases from V and 1 base from J, with 9 bases between. The CDR3 bases are TGTGCCAGCAGTGAGACGGTGCTGAACACCGGGGAGCTGTTTTTT. Translation: CASSETVLNTGELFF.

The chain carries TRBV28 and TRBJ2-7, with unresolved D. The V gene lost 7 bases and the J gene lost 6 bases, with 16 bases spanning the gap. The length of the CDR3 is 13 residues. The germline V gene encodes CDR1 MDHEN and CDR2 SYDVKM. CDR3 coding DNA: TGTGCCAGCAACAAAGGGTCCGGCGGCGAGCAGTACTTC. Protein product: CASNKGSGGEQYF.

The chain has TRBV7-3 and TRBJ2-1, with TRBD2 matching over 7 bases. The CDR3 is 16 residues long. Germline V CDR1 and CDR2: SGHTA, FQGTGA. Trimming removed 3 bases from V and 2 bases from J; junction bases left unmatched: 7. Written as DNA, the CDR3 is TGTGCCAGCAGCTTTGGTTCTAGCGGAACCTACAATGAGCAGTTCTTC. This codes for CASSFGSSGTYNEQFF.

V is TRBV18 and J is TRBJ2-2; D uncertain. Germline CDR1 and CDR2: KGHSH and LQKENI. The length of the CDR3 is 16 residues. Trimming cost V 3 bases and J 0 bases, with 11 bases left between them. CDR3 in DNA: TGTGCCAGCTCACCGGACGGGTTCGCGAACACCGGGGAGCTGTTTTTT. Translation gives CASSPDGFANTGELFF.

This clone was detected once. CDR3 residues: CASSLGQGGQETQYF. CDR3 nucleotide sequence: TGTGCCAGCAGCTTGGGACAGGGGGGTCAAGAGACCCAGTACTTC. The V call is TRBV5-4, the J call TRBJ2-5, with TRBD1 identical over 9 bases. Germline V gene lookup returns CDR1 SGHNT and CDR2 YYREEE (reference sequence). V shed 0 bases, J shed 2 bases, and the junction held 2 bases outside the gene matches. This CDR3 contains 15 residues.

This chain links TRBV19 with TRBJ1-2; D perhaps matches TRBD1 (5 bases). There are 14 residues in the CDR3. Germline CDR1 and CDR2: LNHDA and SQIVND (reference sequence). V lost 5 bases and J 4 bases, leaving 14 bases between the germline ends. This CDR3 reads CASSGTGTVYGYTF. As DNA, the CDR3 is TGTGCCAGTAGTGGAACCGGGACGGTCTATGGCTACACCTTC. Combining the CDR3 with reference TRBV19 and TRBJ1-2 gives the whole variable domain DGGITQSPKYLFRKEGQNVTLSCEQNLNHDAMYWYRQDPGQGLRLIYYSQIVNDFQKGDIAEGYSVSREKKESFPLTVTSAQKNPTAFYLCASSGTGTVYGYTFGSGTRLTVV.

The chain employs TRBV2 and TRBJ1-6, with D hard to call. The V end was cut by 6 bases, the J end by 5 bases, with 5 bases between. The length of the CDR3 is 12 residues. Germline V lookup: CDR1 SNHLY, CDR2 FYNNEI. This chain's CDR3 is CASSRNNSPLHF. The CDR3 nucleotides are TGTGCCAGCAGCAGAAATAATTCACCCCTCCACTTT.

The J gene is TRBJ2-3, the V gene TRBV4-2; D remains ambiguous. V lost 0 bases to trimming and J lost 1 base, with 14 bases between them. There are 17 residues in the CDR3. Germline V gene data show CDR1 as LGHNA and CDR2 as YNFKEQ. The DNA for the CDR3 is TGTGCCAGCAGCCAAGATCATGTGGGTGAGGGCACAGATACGCAGTATTTT. Its translation is CASSQDHVGEGTDTQYF.

J is TRBJ1-1 and V is TRBV4-1, with D possibly being TRBD1 (5 bases). This CDR3 has 16 amino acids. The V gene lost 1 base and the J gene lost 2 bases, with 14 bases spanning the gap. Germline CDR1 reads MGHRA; CDR2 reads YSYEKL. CDR3: CASSQGQGSFNTEAFF. CDR3 sequence (DNA): TGCGCCAGCAGCCAAGGCCAGGGTAGCTTTAACACTGAAGCTTTCTTT.

The CDR3 reads CAISAGTSAYNEQFF. CDR3 sequence (DNA): TGTGCCATCAGTGCCGGGACTAGCGCCTACAATGAGCAGTTCTTC. The chain carries TRBV10-3 and TRBJ2-1; 10 bases are shared with TRBD2. With V trimmed by 4 bases and J by 2 bases, 2 bases remained unmatched. The germline CDR1 and CDR2 sequences are ENHRY and SYGVKD. The length of the CDR3 is 15 residues.

V usage is TRBV14 and J usage is TRBJ1-2; 7 bases agree with TRBD1. Trimming took 3 bases from V and 1 from J; bases not matched to a gene: 8. Germline V gives CDR1 SGHDN, CDR2 FVKESK. The CDR3 runs 16 residues. CDR3 in DNA: TGTGCCAGCAGCCATATGAGCAGGGGGAATAACTATGGCTACACCTTC. Its translation is CASSHMSRGNNYGYTF.

The chain employs TRBV6-6 and TRBJ2-7, with 9 bases lining up with TRBD2. Germline CDR1 MNHNY, CDR2 SVGAGI (reference sequence). V lost 6 bases, J lost 4 bases, and 4 bases stayed unmatched. This CDR3 has 13 residues. The CDR3 spells CASRTTSGYEQYF. CDR3 coding DNA: TGTGCCAGCAGAACGACTAGCGGATACGAGCAGTACTTC.